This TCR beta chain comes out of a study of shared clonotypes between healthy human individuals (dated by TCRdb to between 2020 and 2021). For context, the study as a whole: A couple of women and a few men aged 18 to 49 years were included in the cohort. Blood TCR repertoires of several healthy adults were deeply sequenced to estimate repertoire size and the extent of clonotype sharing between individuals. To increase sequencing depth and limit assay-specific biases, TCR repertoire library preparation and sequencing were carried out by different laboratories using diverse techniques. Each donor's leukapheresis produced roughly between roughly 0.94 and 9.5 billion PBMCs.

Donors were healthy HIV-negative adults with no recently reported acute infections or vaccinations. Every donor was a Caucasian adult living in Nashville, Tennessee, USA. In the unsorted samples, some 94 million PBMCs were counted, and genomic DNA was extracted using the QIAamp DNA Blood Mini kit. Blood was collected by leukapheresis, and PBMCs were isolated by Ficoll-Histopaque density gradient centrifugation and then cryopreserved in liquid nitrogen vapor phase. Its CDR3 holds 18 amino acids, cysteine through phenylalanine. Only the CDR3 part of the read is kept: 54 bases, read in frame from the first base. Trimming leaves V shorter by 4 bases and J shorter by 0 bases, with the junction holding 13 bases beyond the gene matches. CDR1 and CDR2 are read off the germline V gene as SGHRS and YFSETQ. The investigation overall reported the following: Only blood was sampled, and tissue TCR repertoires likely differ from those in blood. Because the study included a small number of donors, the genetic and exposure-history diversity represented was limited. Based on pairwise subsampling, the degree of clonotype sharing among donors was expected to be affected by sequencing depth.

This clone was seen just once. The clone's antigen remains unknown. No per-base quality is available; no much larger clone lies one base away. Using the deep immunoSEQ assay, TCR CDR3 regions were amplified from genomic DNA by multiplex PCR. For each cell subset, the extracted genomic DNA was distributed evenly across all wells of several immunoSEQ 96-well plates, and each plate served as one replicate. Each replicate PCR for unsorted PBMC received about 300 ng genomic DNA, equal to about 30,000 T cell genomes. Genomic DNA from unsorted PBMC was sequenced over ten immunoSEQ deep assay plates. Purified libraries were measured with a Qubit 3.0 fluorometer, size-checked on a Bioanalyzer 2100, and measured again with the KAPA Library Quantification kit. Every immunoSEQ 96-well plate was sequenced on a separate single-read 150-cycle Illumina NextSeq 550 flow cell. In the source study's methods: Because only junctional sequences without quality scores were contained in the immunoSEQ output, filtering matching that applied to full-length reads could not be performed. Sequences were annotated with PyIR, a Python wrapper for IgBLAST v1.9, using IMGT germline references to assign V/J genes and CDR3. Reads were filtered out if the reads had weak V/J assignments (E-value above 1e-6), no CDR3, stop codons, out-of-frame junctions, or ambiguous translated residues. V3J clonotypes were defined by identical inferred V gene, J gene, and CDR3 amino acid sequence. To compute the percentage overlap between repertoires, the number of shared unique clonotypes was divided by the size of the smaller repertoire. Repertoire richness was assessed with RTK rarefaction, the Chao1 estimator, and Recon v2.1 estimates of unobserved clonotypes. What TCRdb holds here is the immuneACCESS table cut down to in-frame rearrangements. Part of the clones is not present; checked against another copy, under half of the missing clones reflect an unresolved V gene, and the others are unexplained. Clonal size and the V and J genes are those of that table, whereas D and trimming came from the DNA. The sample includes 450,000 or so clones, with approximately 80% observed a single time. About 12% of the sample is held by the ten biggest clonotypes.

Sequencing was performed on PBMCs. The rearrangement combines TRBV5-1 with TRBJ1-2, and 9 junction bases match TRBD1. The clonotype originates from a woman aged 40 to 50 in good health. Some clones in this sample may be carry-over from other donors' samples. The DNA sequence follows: TGCGCCAGCAGCACCAGACCCGGGACAGGGATGACTAACTATGGCTACACCTTC. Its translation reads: CASSTRPGTGMTNYGYTF.